These 5 T cell receptor beta chains were all obtained from the same sample, sequenced in a study of blood T cells in healthy people across ages. Primers used in a second PCR of roughly 6 to 11 cycles were a sample-barcoded 5' primer and a J-beta primer mix. TCRdb processed the 5' RACE reads anew with MiXCR; each CDR3 protein has one entry. The sample has about 830,000 distinct CDR3 sequences, roughly 60% seen once; the top ten hold 28%. Sequencing input: blood. The receptors here all came from a man younger than 40 in good health.

This clonotype is a singleton in its sample. The chain is built from TRBV14 and TRBJ2-1; 11 positions agree with TRBD2. V shed 3 bases, J shed 4 bases, and the junction held 5 bases outside the gene matches. The germline gives CDR1 SGHDN, CDR2 FVKESK. The CDR3 covers 16 residues. In DNA form, the CDR3 reads TGTGCCAGCAGCCAGCGACTAGCGGGGATATACAATGAGCAGTTCTTC. As protein: CASSQRLAGIYNEQFF.

There are a few counts of this clonotype. The chain has TRBV7-2 and TRBJ2-4, with 9 nucleotides matching TRBD1. V shed 5 bases, J shed 5 bases, and the junction held 7 bases outside the gene matches. The CDR3 runs to 15 residues. The germline gives CDR1 SGHTA, CDR2 FQGNSA. The CDR3 DNA sequence: TGTGCCAGCAGCGCCGGGACAGGGAAACAAAACATTCAGTACTTC. Its translation: CASSAGTGKQNIQYF. Looking up the rest from reference TRBV7-2 and TRBJ2-4 gives the full variable domain: GAGVSQSPSNKVTEKGKDVELRCDPISGHTALYWYRQSLGQGLEFLIYFQGNSAPDKSGLPSDRFSAERTGGSVSTLTIQRTQQEDSAVYLCASSAGTGKQNIQYFGAGTRLSVL.

In this sample, this clonotype turned up many times. This may stem from a read error, because a much larger clone lies one nucleotide away. J is TRBJ2-1 and V is TRBV27; possible D gene TRBD2, 7 bases. Matching the DNA end better, TRBJ2-7 makes the J call doubtful. This CDR3 contains 14 residues. Germline V gene data show CDR1 as MNHEY and CDR2 as SMNVEV (reference sequence). The CDR3 DNA reads TGTGCCAGCAGTTTAGGGGGGGCCTACAATGAGCAGTACTTC. The encoded protein is CASSLGGAYNEQYF.

The V call is TRBV12-3 or TRBV12-4, the J call TRBJ1-2; the D gene is possibly TRBD1 (5 bases). The germline V and J ends were trimmed by 6 bases and 2 bases, with 13 bases remaining between them. This CDR3 has 14 amino acids. CDR3 sequence: CASSIGGVNYGYTF. As DNA, the CDR3 is TGTGCCAGCAGCATTGGAGGGGTCAACTATGGCTACACCTTC.

This clonotype was seen a few times. The chain couples TRBV12-3 or TRBV12-4 to TRBJ1-2, with D tentatively TRBD1 (5 bases). The CDR3 has 12 amino acids. V shed 3 bases and J shed 5 bases, with 7 bases lying between them. The chain's CDR3 is CASSLTDYGYTF. The CDR3 nucleotides read TGTGCCAGCAGTTTGACAGATTATGGCTACACCTTC.